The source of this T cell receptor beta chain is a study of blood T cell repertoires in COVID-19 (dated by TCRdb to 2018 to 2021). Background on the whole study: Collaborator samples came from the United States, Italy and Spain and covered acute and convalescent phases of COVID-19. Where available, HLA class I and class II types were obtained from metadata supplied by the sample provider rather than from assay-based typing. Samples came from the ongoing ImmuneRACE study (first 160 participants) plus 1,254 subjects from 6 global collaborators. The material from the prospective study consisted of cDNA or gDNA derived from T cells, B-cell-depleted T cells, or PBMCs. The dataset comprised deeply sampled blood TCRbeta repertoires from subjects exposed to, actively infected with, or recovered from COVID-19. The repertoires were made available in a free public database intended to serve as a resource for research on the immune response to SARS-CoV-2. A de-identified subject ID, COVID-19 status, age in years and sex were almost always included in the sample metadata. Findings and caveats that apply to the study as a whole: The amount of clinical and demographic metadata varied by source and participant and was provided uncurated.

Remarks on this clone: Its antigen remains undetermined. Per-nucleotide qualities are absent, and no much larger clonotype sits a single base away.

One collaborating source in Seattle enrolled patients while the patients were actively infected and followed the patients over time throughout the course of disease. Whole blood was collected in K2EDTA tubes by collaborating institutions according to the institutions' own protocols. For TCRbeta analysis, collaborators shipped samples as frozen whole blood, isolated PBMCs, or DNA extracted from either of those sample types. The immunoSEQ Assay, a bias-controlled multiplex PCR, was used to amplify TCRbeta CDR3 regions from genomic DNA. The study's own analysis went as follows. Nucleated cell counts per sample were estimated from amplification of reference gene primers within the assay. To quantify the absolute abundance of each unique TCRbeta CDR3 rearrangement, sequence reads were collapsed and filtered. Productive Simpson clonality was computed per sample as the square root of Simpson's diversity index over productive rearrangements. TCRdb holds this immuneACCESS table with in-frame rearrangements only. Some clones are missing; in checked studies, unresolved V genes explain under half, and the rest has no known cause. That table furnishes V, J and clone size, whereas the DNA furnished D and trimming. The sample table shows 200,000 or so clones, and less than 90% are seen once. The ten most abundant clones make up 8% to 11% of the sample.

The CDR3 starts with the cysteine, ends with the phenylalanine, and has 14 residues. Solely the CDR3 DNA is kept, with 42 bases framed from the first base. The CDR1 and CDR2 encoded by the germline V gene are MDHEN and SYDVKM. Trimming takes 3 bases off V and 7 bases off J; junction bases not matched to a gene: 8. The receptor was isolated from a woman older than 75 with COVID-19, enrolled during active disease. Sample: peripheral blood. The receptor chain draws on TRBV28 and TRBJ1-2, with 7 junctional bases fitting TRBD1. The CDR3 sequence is CASSLGTEVGGYTF. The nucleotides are TGTGCCAGCAGTTTGGGGACAGAAGTAGGTGGCTACACCTTC.